This T cell receptor (beta chain) was profiled in a study of identical twins. This clonotype was counted a few times. What it recognizes is unknown. From germline, CDR1 is MNHNS and CDR2 SASEGT. The length of the CDR3 is 13 residues. Trimming removed 3 bases from V and 8 bases from J; junction bases left unmatched: 6. Study-wide results and caveats: Where beta out-of-frame sequences were concerned, excess twin sharing was weaker. Abundant beta clonotypes from cord blood had fewer insertions, unlike memory repertoires, which showed none.

MiXCR, applied by TCRdb to the 5' RACE reads, yields one record per CDR3 protein. The sample lists some 1,700,000 distinct CDR3 sequences; about 32% were seen once. Sequencing was carried out using cord blood. The receptor comes from a newborn girl in good health. The rearrangement joins TRBV6-1 to TRBJ1-2; TRBD1 agrees at 7 bases. The CDR3: CASSEKGAWGYTF. CDR3 bases: TGTGCCAGCAGTGAGAAGGGGGCGTGGGGCTACACCTTC.